This T cell receptor beta chain was identified in a study of T cell responses to AZD1222 COVID-19 vaccine. Whole-study findings and limits: Only six AZD1222 recipients tested seropositive at baseline. Scientists sampled the repertoires only once the peak T cell response had passed. Spike was spanned by vaccine-associated CD4 TCRs, with dominance at 160-218 and 743-854.

Concerning this clone: Its antigen is not known.

Sequencing used immunoSEQ multiplex PCR; TCRdb keeps in-frame clones, though not all of them. The table has about 94,000 clones, approximately 90% seen once; the top ten hold about an eighth. Trimming cost V 6 bases and J 4 bases, with 9 bases left between them. Germline V gives CDR1 MNHEY, CDR2 SVGAGI. This CDR3 contains 12 residues. The chain recombines TRBV6-5 with TRBJ1-2; a possible D gene is TRBD1 (5 bases). The sample consisted of peripheral blood, taken 28 days after the second AZD1222 dose. This receptor was taken from an adult who received the AZD1222 COVID-19 vaccine. This CDR3 is CASRGDFYGYTF. CDR3 in DNA: TGTGCCAGCAGGGGGGACTTCTATGGCTACACCTTC.